Each of the 5 T cell receptor beta chains below was sequenced from the same sample in a study of T cell responses to AZD1222 COVID-19 vaccine. Clones were read by immunoSEQ multiplex PCR, and TCRdb kept only the in-frame ones, dropping some. The sample comprises around 150,000 clones, around four fifths of which are singletons, and about 4% rests with the top ten. This specimen consisted of peripheral blood, obtained on day 0 of AZD1222 vaccination. The source is an adult in good health.

The chain uses TRBV5-1 and TRBJ1-6; possibly TRBD1 for D (5 bases). Germline V gene sequence: CDR1 SGHRS, CDR2 YFSETQ. V lost 5 bases, J lost 9 bases, and 18 bases lay in between. This CDR3 region has 15 residues. For the CDR3, the DNA is TGCGCCAGCAGGGAGACCGGGACCCCCATTTCACCCCTCCACTTT. Amino acids: CASRETGTPISPLHF.

The chain uses TRBV5-1 and TRBJ2-1; 8 bases match TRBD2. Trimming took 1 base from V and 7 from J; bases not matched to a gene: 4. The length of the CDR3 is 14 residues. Germline values: CDR1 SGHRS, CDR2 YFSETQ. CDR3 protein: CASSLRTSMNEQFF. In DNA form, the CDR3 reads TGCGCCAGCAGCTTGAGGACTAGCATGAATGAGCAGTTCTTC.

The J gene is TRBJ1-5, the V gene TRBV30; weak D call: TRBD1 (5 bases). This CDR3 region has 14 residues. Looked up from germline, CDR1 is GTSNPN and CDR2 is SVGIG (reference sequence). Trimming removed 2 bases from V and 4 bases from J, with 12 bases in between. The CDR3 is CAWSIPGINQPQHF. Written as DNA, the CDR3 is TGTGCCTGGAGTATCCCAGGGATTAATCAGCCCCAGCATTTT.

The chain employs TRBV5-5 and TRBJ1-4; D perhaps matches TRBD1 (6 bases). Germline V lookup: CDR1 SGHKS, CDR2 YYEKEE (reference sequence). Trimming pared 0 bases from V and 8 bases from J, leaving 14 bases between. The CDR3 is 15 amino acids. The CDR3 sequence is CASSLGQGSGEKLFF. The CDR3 region has the DNA TGTGCCAGCAGCTTGGGTCAGGGGTCAGGAGAAAAACTGTTTTTT.

The chain recombines TRBV7-9 with TRBJ1-6; D is perhaps TRBD1 (5 bases). Germline V lookup: CDR1 SEHNR, CDR2 FQNEAQ (reference sequence). V was clipped by 7 bases and J by 15 bases, with 16 bases between them. The CDR3 consists of 12 residues. CDR3 in amino acids: CASNQGRGGLHF. DNA for the CDR3: TGTGCCAGCAATCAGGGCCGCGGGGGCCTCCACTTT.